The T cell receptor (beta chain) described here comes from a study of cytomegalovirus exposure and HLA in healthy donors. The study's findings and limits: HLA alleles were associated with some 16,000 TCR beta sequences in a later analysis at 0.05 false discovery rate. Cytomegalovirus status was reportedly diagnosed by the classifier with high sensitivity and specificity. What was likely a sequencing artifact was a cluster of highly shared sequence variants.

Samples came from healthy bone marrow donors. V gave up 1 base and J gave up 0 bases; unmatched junction bases: 5. The germline V gene encodes CDR1 SGHAT and CDR2 FQNNGV. The CDR3 is made up of 17 amino acids. About this clone: Antigen: not known.

PCR primers comprised 60 Vbeta and 13 Jbeta primers. The method was immunoSEQ multiplex PCR; TCRdb's version includes in-frame clones alone and lacks a portion of them. The table has approximately 150,000 clones, roughly 85% seen once. Sequencing was carried out using PBMCs. The sequence was collected from a woman in her forties or fifties in good health and CMV-seronegative. The rearrangement joins TRBV11-2 to TRBJ2-2, with 7 bases aligning to TRBD2. CDR3 nucleotides: TGTGCCAGCAGCTTAGGGGGAGCGGGGTCGAACACCGGGGAGCTGTTTTTT. This gives the protein CASSLGGAGSNTGELFF.